The 2 T cell receptor beta chains below come from one sample, sequenced in a study of cytomegalovirus exposure and HLA in healthy donors. The PCR used 60 Vbeta and 13 Jbeta primers. Using immunoSEQ multiplex PCR, the repertoire was profiled, and TCRdb retains in-frame clones only, with some absent. Of over 110,000 clones in the sample, over 65% are singletons; the top ten hold around 2.6%. Input material: PBMCs. All receptors come from a male donor in good health and CMV-seronegative.

The V gene is TRBV7-2, the J gene TRBJ1-1, with TRBD1 as a possible D gene (5 bases). The CDR3 contains 14 residues. The germline V and J ends were trimmed by 1 base and 8 bases, with 14 bases remaining between them. Per germline, CDR1 SGHTA and CDR2 FQGNSA. The CDR3 here is CASSLVLVRGEAFF. In DNA, the CDR3 is TGTGCCAGCAGCTTAGTCTTGGTGCGGGGGGAAGCTTTCTTT.

The J gene is TRBJ2-5, the V gene TRBV5-4; a possible D gene is TRBD1 (6 bases). The CDR3 loop spans 14 amino acids. Trimming left V 1 base short and J 3 bases short, with 10 bases between. The V gene's germline CDR1 is SGHNT and CDR2 YYREEE (reference sequence). This chain's CDR3 is CASSLSGQKETQYF. The CDR3 region has the DNA TGTGCCAGCAGCTTGTCGGGACAAAAAGAGACCCAGTACTTC.